This paragraph covers one T cell receptor beta chain sequence. As yet, its antigen is unknown. The entry originates in a study of T cell responses to AZD1222 COVID-19 vaccine. Sequenced by immunoSEQ multiplex PCR; TCRdb stores in-frame clones only, minus some. The sample lists over 110,000 clones, approximately 93% occurring once. From germline, CDR1 is MNHEY and CDR2 SMNVEV (reference sequence). V shed 3 bases and J 4 bases; nucleotides not matched to a gene: 7. The CDR3 covers 16 residues. The study, taken as a whole, reports: The breadth and depth of Spike-specific TCRs increased once two AZD1222 doses had been given. There were repertoire samples only from the period after the peak T cell response. Most donors were white British, females outnumbered males, and clonal diversity was possibly underestimated. CD4 TCRs associated with vaccination spanned spike, dominating at 160-218 and 743-854.

The chain employs TRBV27 and TRBJ2-7, with 12 positions matching TRBD1. This TCR was recovered from an adult who had recovered from COVID-19. The material sequenced was peripheral blood, taken after recovery from COVID-19. Here the CDR3 reads CASSFRGQGAGYEQYF. In DNA, the CDR3 is TGTGCCAGCAGTTTTAGGGGACAGGGGGCCGGTTACGAGCAGTACTTC.